This T cell receptor (beta chain) was captured by sequencing in a study of T cell responses to AZD1222 COVID-19 vaccine. As concerns this clone: Its matching antigen is unknown.

Here immunoSEQ multiplex PCR was the method, and the copy in TCRdb shows in-frame clones only, minus some. The sample shows about 150,000 clones, roughly 91% of them seen only once. Trimming cost V 6 bases and J 4 bases; bases outside gene matches: 9. This CDR3 has 15 amino acids. From germline, CDR1 is MNHEY and CDR2 SVGEGT. Study conclusions and caveats: Clonal diversity was possibly underestimated; the donors were predominantly white British and more often female. Spike regions recognized by vaccine-associated CD4 TCRs spanned the protein, led by 160-218 and 743-854. Scientists sampled the repertoires only once the peak T cell response had passed. Seropositivity was recorded at baseline in only 6 or 7 AZD1222 recipients.

The sequencing here drew on peripheral blood, taken on day 0 of AZD1222 vaccination. This chain connects TRBV6-2 or TRBV6-3 to TRBJ2-7; TRBD1 matches at 10 bases. The source is an adult in good health. The CDR3 is CASSPEDRGYYEQYF. The CDR3, as DNA: TGTGCCAGCAGCCCCGAGGACAGGGGGTATTACGAGCAGTACTTC.